The next 17 T cell receptor beta chains were all read from a single sample in a study of T-cell reconstitution after alpha-beta-depleted transplantation in children. Preparing the TCRbeta library involved the use of unique molecular identifiers. TCRdb re-derived calls from the PCR reads in MiXCR, one entry per CDR3 protein. This sample yields tens of thousands of distinct CDR3 sequences, of which about a sixth are seen a single time; approximately 55% belongs to the top ten. Here the sequenced sample was PBMCs, mostly from graft donor cells, taken 360 days after TCRalphabeta/CD19-depleted stem cell transplant. These receptors originate from a male patient aged 2-15 years who had a stem cell transplant for acute lymphoblastic leukemia, so the T cells may come from the graft donor.

This sequence joins TRBV7-9 and TRBJ2-1; 8 positions agree with TRBD2. Germline trimming cut 5 bases from V and 3 bases from J; bases unmatched to any gene: 6. CDR1 is SEHNR and CDR2 is FQNEAQ in the germline V gene (reference sequence). This CDR3 is built from 15 residues. The CDR3 spells CASSARLAIYNEQFF. CDR3 sequence (DNA): TGTGCCAGCAGCGCCCGACTAGCGATCTACAATGAGCAGTTCTTC. Combining the CDR3 with reference TRBV7-9 and TRBJ2-1 gives the whole variable domain DTGVSQNPRHKITKRGQNVTFRCDPISEHNRLYWYRQTLGQGPEFLTYFQNEAQLEKSRLLSDRFSAERPKGSFSTLEIQRTEQGDSAMYLCASSARLAIYNEQFFGPGTRLTVL.

This clonotype was detected only a few times. The CDR3 sequence is CASSKLAGHTGELFF. CDR3 coding DNA: TGCGCCAGCAGCAAACTAGCGGGGCACACCGGGGAGCTGTTTTTT. This rearrangement joins TRBV5-1 to TRBJ2-2; 10 bases map to TRBD2. The V segment lost 4 bases and the J segment 3 bases; nucleotides outside the gene matches: 3. The CDR3 sequence is 15 residues long. Germline V gene sequence: CDR1 SGHRS, CDR2 YFSETQ.

This clonotype was seen a few times. The chain carries TRBV10-3 and TRBJ2-3, with TRBD2 matching 9 bases. Germline CDR1 ENHRY, CDR2 SYGVKD. This CDR3 is built from 15 residues. The trim removed 4 bases at V and 2 bases at J, leaving 4 bases unmatched. CDR3 sequence: CAISVASGITDTQYF. The CDR3 coding sequence is TGTGCCATCAGTGTGGCTAGCGGGATCACAGATACGCAGTATTTT.

The chain is built from TRBV12-3 or TRBV12-4 and TRBJ2-1; perhaps TRBD2 as D (6 bases). This CDR3 contains 14 residues. V was clipped by 6 bases and J by 2 bases, with 11 bases between them. The CDR3 nucleotides read TGTGCCAGCAGCCCGACTAGTACCTACAATGAGCAGTTCTTC. It codes for CASSPTSTYNEQFF.

The chain is built from TRBV5-1 and TRBJ2-7, with a possible D match to TRBD1 (6 bases). The CDR3 extends over 11 amino acids. Germline CDR1 reads SGHRS; CDR2 reads YFSETQ. V was pared by 8 bases and J by 5 bases, with 11 bases between. The CDR3 is CASTYRDEQYF. CDR3 sequence (DNA): TGCGCCAGTACCTACAGGGACGAGCAGTACTTC.

This clonotype was seen at least ten times. The V gene is TRBV2, the J gene TRBJ2-2; TRBD1 agrees at 8 bases. J gave up 7 bases and V 7 bases, and 14 bases lay outside the gene matches. There are 16 residues in the CDR3. Germline-derived CDR1 and CDR2 are SNHLY and FYNNEI. For the CDR3, the DNA is TGTGCCAGCATTAGAGAAAGGACAGGGTCTATCGGGGAGCTGTTTTTT. Its translation: CASIRERTGSIGELFF.

Comments on this clonotype: This may stem from a read error, because a much larger clone lies one nucleotide away. V is TRBV12-3 or TRBV12-4 and J is TRBJ2-1; D is unresolved. The CDR3 spans 16 residues. Deletions cut 3 bases from V and 0 bases from J, with 12 bases between. CDR3 protein: CASSFNYSSSYNEQFF. The CDR3 DNA reads TGTGCCAGCAGTTTCAACTACTCCTCCTCCTACAATGAGCAGTTCTTC.

This clonotype showed up just a few times. The J gene is TRBJ2-7, the V gene TRBV10-3, with D perhaps matching TRBD1 (5 bases). The V and J ends lost 2 bases and 1 base respectively, with 9 bases between them. The CDR3 is made up of 14 amino acids. From germline, CDR1 is ENHRY and CDR2 SYGVKD. The CDR3 nucleotides are TGTGCCATCAGTGAGGACAGCTTGTCCTACGAGCAGTACTTC. Translated: CAISEDSLSYEQYF.

This clonotype was seen only a few times. CDR3 residues: CASSLPGSAPGEQFF. The DNA for the CDR3 is TGTGCCAGCAGCTTGCCGGGTTCCGCTCCGGGTGAGCAGTTCTTC. The chain employs TRBV5-6 and TRBJ2-1; D gene ambiguous. Trimming stripped 1 base from V and 9 bases from J, with 17 bases between. CDR3 length equals 15 residues. From germline, CDR1 is SGHDT and CDR2 YYEEEE.

This clonotype was observed a handful of times. V usage is TRBV5-1 and J usage is TRBJ2-2; D gene ambiguous. This CDR3 comprises 14 residues. In germline, CDR1 is SGHRS, CDR2 YFSETQ. The V end was cut by 3 bases, the J end by 5 bases, with 11 bases between. CDR3 sequence reads: CASSSQKGTGELFF. CDR3 in DNA: TGCGCCAGCAGCTCCCAAAAAGGGACCGGGGAGCTGTTTTTT.

This clonotype was observed a handful of times. V usage is TRBV5-1 and J usage is TRBJ2-4; 8 nucleotides line up with TRBD1. This CDR3 comprises 18 residues. CDR1 and CDR2 from the germline V gene are SGHRS and YFSETQ. V was pared by 1 base and J by 2 bases, with 11 bases of the junction left unmatched. The CDR3 protein is CASSLSVRTGRSKNIQYF. CDR3 bases: TGCGCCAGCAGCTTGAGTGTCCGGACAGGGAGGTCCAAAAACATTCAGTACTTC.

In its sample, this clonotype was seen many times. V gene TRBV10-3 combines with J gene TRBJ1-1; no clear D. CDR3 length: 15 amino acids. Germline V gene data show CDR1 as ENHRY and CDR2 as SYGVKD. With 3 bases removed from V and 0 bases from J, the gap between germline ends came to 11 bases. CDR3 nucleotides: TGTGCCATCAGTGACGGGCGTCCGATGAACACTGAAGCTTTCTTT. Amino acids: CAISDGRPMNTEAFF.

This clonotype was detected many times. The chain links TRBV12-3 or TRBV12-4 to TRBJ2-7, with D possibly TRBD1 on 6 matching bases. The V end lost 5 bases, the J end lost 7 bases, and 15 bases lay between the germline ends. The length of the CDR3 is 13 residues. The CDR3 reads CASSPFYREEQYF. CDR3 DNA sequence: TGTGCCAGCAGTCCCTTCTACAGGGAGGAGCAGTACTTC.

This clonotype was detected ten times or more. The CDR3 region is CASSLEGGAGANVLTF. Here the CDR3 DNA reads TGTGCCAGCAGCTTAGAGGGGGGCGCTGGGGCCAACGTCCTGACTTTC. The chain employs TRBV7-2 and TRBJ2-6; perhaps D is TRBD1 or TRBD2 (6 bases each). This CDR3 is 16 amino acids long. The V and J ends lost 1 base and 2 bases respectively, with 9 bases between them. The germline V gene has CDR1 SGHTA and CDR2 FQGNSA.

This sequence joins TRBV9 and TRBJ2-2, with D unresolved. V was clipped by 1 base and J by 4 bases, with 2 bases between them. The CDR3 runs 12 residues. In germline, CDR1 is SGDLS, CDR2 YYNGEE. CDR3 nucleotide sequence: TGTGCCAGCAGCGTATTCACCGGGGAGCTGTTTTTT. It yields the protein CASSVFTGELFF.

This clonotype has just a few counts. This chain joins TRBV7-9 and TRBJ1-1; TRBD1 is a possible D gene (6 bases). V lost 7 bases to trimming and J lost 6 bases, with 18 bases between them. CDR1 and CDR2 (germline): SEHNR, FQNEAQ (reference sequence). This CDR3 has 14 residues. The chain's CDR3 is CASTQRDTPSEAFF. CDR3 nucleotide sequence: TGTGCCAGCACCCAGCGGGACACACCTTCTGAAGCTTTCTTT.

This clonotype was seen more than once but under ten times. The rearrangement uses TRBV3-1 and TRBJ1-6; a possible D gene is TRBD1 (6 bases). The CDR3 totals 16 residues. V dropped 4 bases and J dropped 3 bases, with 13 bases sitting between them. CDR1 and CDR2 (germline): LGHDT, YNNKEL (reference sequence). The CDR3 loop reads CASSPTVGGYNSPLHF. The CDR3 DNA sequence: TGTGCCAGCAGCCCGACGGTAGGGGGCTATAATTCACCCCTCCACTTT.